This T cell receptor (beta chain) is from a study of PD-1 blockade in classical Hodgkin lymphoma. J lost 4 bases, V lost 2 bases, and 5 bases had no gene match. The CDR3 loop spans 15 amino acids. The germline gives CDR1 MNHEY, CDR2 SMNVEV (reference sequence). Clones were read by immunoSEQ multiplex PCR, and TCRdb kept only the in-frame ones, dropping some. The table shows fewer than 100,000 clones, with roughly 92% occurring only once. Every patient experienced relapse after autologous stem cell transplantation, and brentuximab vedotin exposure varied. This chain connects TRBV27 to TRBJ1-5, with 7 bases lining up with TRBD1. This receptor was identified in a human donor with classical Hodgkin lymphoma. This material consisted of peripheral blood mononuclear cells (PBMCs), taken at baseline. CDR3 sequence (DNA): TGTGCCAGCAGTTTACTGACAGGGCCGAATCAGCCCCAGCATTTT. This encodes CASSLLTGPNQPQHF.